Sequencing of this TCR beta chain was carried out in a study of T-cell memory formation after mild COVID-19. In the case of this clonotype: Its antigen is currently unknown.

TCRdb reanalysed the 5' RACE reads using MiXCR and keeps one entry per CDR3 protein. This table has fewer than 250,000 distinct CDR3 sequences, roughly 14% appearing once. Overall study findings and caveats: Contracting CD4+ clones lay largely in CM and EM, with CD8+ ones residing in EMRA.

The receptor was derived from an adult woman who had mild COVID-19 (a few samples of this study predate the infection). Cell type and time point are not known. Sequencing was carried out using PBMCs or a T cell subset sorted from them (not recorded which).

The CDR3 DNA is TGTGCCAGCTCACCGGACATGGTTAACTATGGCTACACCTTC. Encoded protein: CASSPDMVNYGYTF. The chain carries TRBV18 and TRBJ1-2; weak D call: TRBD1 (5 bases). With 3 bases removed from V and 1 base from J, the gap between germline ends came to 9 bases. Germline CDR1 and CDR2: KGHSH and LQKENI. This CDR3 spans 14 amino acids.